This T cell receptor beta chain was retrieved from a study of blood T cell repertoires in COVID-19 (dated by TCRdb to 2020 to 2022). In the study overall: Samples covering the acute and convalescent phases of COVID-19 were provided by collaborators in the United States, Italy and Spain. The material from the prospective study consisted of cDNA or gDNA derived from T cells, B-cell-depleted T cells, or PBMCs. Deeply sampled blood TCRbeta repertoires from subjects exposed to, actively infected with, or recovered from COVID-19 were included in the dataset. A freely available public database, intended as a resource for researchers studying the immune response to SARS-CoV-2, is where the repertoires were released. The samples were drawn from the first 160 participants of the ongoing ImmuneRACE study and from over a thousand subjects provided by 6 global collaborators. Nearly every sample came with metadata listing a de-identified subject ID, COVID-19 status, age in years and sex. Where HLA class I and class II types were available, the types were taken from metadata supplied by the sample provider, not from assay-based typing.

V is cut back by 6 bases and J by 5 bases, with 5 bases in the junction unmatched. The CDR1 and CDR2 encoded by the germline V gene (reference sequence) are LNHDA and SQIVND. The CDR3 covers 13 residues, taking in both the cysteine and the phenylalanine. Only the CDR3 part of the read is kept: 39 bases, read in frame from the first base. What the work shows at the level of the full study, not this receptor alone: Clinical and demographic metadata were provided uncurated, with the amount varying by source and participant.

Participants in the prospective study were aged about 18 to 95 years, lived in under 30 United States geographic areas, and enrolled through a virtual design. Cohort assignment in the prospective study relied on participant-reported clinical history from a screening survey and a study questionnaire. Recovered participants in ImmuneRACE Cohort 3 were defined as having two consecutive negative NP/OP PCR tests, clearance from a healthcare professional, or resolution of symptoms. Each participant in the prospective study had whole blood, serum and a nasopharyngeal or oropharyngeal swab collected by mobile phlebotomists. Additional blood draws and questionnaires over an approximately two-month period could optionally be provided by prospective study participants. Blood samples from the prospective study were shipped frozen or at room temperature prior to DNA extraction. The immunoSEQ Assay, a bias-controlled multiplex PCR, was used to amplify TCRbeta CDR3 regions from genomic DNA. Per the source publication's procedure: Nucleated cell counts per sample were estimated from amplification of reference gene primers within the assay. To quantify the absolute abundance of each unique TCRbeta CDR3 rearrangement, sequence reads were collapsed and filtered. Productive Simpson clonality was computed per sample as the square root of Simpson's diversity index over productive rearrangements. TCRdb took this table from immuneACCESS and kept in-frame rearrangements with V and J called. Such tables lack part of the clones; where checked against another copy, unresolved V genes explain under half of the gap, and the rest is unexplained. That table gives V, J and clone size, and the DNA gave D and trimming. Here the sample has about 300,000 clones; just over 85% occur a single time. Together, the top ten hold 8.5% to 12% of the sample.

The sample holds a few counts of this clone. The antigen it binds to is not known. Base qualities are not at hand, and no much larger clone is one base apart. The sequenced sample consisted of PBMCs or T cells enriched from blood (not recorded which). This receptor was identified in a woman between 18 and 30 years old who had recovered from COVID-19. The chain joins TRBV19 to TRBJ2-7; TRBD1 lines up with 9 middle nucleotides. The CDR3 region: CASSLDRGHEQYF. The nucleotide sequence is TGTGCCAGTAGCCTGGACAGGGGCCACGAGCAGTACTTC.